The sequence of this T cell receptor (beta chain) was determined in a study of CXCR3-negative and CXCR3-positive naive CD8 T cells. Background on the study: Each library held about 1.5 +/- 0.3 million TRB reads, around 150 million in total.

This clonotype is classed as medium-sized by frequency. What it recognizes is unknown. Study-wide results and caveats: CXCR3 expression partially decreased after cryopreservation; most assays used fresh PBMCs.

In preparing the TRB cDNA libraries, 5' RACE with UMI labels was used. Following a re-call of the 5' RACE reads, TCRdb has one entry per CDR3 protein and lacks DNA. This repertoire includes about 5,600 distinct CDR3 sequences. The sequencing input was naive CXCR3- CD8+ T cells from blood. Subset in this sample: CD45RO-CCR7+CD27+CD95- naive CD8+ T cells lacking CXCR3 (TNR3-). This TCR was recovered from a human donor in good health. Some clones in this sample may be carry-over from other donors' samples.

CDR3 sequence reads: CSVVDGNSYEQYF. The chain has TRBV29-1 and TRBJ2-7. Germline V gene sequence: CDR1 SQVTM, CDR2 ANQGSEA. CDR3 length: 13 residues.